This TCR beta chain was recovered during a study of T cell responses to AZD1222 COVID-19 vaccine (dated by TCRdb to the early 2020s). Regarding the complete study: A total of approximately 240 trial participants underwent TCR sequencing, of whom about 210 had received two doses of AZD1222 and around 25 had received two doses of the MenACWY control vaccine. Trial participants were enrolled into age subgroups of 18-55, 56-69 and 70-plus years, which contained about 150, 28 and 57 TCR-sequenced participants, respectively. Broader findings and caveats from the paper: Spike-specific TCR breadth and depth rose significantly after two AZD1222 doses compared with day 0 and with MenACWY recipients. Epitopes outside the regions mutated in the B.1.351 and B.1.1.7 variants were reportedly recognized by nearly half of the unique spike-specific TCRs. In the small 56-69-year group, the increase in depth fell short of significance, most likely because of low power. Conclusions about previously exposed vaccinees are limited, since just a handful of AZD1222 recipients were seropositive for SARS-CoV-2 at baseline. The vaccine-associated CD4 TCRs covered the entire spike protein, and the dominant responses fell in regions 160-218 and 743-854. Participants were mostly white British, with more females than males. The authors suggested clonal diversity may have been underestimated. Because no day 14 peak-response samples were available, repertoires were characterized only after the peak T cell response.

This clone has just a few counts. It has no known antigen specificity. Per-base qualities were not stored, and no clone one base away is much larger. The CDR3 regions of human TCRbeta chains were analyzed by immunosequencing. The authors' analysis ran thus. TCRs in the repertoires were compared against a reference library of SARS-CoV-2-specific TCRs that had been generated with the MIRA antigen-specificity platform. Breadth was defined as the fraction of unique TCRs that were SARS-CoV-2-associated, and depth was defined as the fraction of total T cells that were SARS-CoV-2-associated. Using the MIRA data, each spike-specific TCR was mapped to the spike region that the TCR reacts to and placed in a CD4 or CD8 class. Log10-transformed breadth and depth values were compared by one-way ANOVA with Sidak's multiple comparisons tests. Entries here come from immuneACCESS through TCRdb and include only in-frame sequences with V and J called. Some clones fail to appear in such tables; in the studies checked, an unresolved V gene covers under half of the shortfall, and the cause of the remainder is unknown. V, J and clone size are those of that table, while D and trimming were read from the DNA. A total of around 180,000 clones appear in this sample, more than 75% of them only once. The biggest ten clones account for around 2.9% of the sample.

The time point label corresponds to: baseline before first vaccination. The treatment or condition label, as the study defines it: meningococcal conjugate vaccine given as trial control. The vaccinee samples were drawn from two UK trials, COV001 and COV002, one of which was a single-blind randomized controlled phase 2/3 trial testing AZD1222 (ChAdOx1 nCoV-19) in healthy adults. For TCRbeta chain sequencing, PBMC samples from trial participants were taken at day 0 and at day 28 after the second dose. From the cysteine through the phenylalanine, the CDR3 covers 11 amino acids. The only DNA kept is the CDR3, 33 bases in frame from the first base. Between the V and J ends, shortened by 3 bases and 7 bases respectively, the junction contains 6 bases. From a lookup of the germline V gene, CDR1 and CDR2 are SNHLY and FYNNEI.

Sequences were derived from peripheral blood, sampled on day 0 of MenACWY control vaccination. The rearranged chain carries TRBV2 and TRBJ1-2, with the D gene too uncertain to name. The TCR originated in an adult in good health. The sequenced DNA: TGTGCCAGCAGTGATTACGGTGGCTACACCTTC. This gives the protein CASSDYGGYTF.